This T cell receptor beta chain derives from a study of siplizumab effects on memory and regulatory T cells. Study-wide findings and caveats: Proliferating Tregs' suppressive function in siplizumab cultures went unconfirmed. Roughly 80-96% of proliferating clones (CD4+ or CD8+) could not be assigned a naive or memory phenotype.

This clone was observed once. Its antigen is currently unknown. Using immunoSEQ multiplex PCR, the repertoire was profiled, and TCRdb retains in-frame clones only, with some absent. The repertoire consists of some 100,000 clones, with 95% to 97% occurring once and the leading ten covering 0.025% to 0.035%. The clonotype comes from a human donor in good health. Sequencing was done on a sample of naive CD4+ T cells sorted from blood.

CDR3 amino acids: CASSFTGAFTEAFF. In DNA form, the CDR3 reads TGTGCCAGCAGCTTTACGGGGGCCTTCACTGAAGCTTTCTTT. The rearrangement joins TRBV25-1 to TRBJ1-1; a weak D match, TRBD1 (6 bases). The length of the CDR3 is 14 residues. The V gene's germline CDR1 is MGHDK and CDR2 SYGVNS. Trimming left V 6 bases short and J 4 bases short, with 15 bases between. Full variable domain (rest looked up from reference TRBV25-1 and TRBJ1-1): EADIYQTPRYLVIGTGKKITLECSQTMGHDKMYWYQQDPGMELHLIHYSYGVNSTEKGDLSSESTVSRIRTEHFPLTLESARPSHTSQYLCASSFTGAFTEAFFGQGTRLTVV.